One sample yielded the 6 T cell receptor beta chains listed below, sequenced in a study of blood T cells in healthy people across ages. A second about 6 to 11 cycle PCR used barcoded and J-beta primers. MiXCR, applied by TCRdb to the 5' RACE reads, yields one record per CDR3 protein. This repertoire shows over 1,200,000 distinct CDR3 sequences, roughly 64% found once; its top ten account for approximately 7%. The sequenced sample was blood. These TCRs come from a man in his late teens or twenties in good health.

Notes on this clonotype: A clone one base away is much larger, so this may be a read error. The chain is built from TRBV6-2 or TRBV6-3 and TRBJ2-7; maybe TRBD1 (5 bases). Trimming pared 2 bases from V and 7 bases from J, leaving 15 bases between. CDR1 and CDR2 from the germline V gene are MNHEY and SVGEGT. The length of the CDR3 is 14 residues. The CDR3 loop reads CASSYGAGSDEQYF. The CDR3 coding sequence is TGTGCCAGCAGTTACGGGGCAGGGTCGGATGAGCAGTACTTC.

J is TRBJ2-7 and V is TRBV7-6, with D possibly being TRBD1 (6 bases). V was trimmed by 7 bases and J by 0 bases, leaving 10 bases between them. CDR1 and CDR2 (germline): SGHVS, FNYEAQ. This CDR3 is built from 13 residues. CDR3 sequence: CASNQGPSYEQYF. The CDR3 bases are TGTGCCAGCAACCAGGGGCCCTCCTACGAGCAGTACTTC.

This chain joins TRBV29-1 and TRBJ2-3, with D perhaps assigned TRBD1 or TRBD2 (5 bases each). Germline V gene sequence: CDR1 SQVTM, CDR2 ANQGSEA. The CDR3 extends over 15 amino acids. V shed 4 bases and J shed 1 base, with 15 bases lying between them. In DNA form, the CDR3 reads TGCAGCGTTGTCCGGGACCCCTCGGGCACAGATACGCAGTATTTT. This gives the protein CSVVRDPSGTDTQYF.

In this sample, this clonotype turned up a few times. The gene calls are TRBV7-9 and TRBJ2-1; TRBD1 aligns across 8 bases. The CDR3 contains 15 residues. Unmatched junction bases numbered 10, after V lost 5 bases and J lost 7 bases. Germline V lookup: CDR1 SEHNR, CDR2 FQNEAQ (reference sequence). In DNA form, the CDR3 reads TGTGCCAGCAGCCCAGGACAGGGAGCGTGGAATGAGCAGTTCTTC. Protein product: CASSPGQGAWNEQFF. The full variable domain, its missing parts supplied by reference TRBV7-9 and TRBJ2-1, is DTGVSQNPRHKITKRGQNVTFRCDPISEHNRLYWYRQTLGQGPEFLTYFQNEAQLEKSRLLSDRFSAERPKGSFSTLEIQRTEQGDSAMYLCASSPGQGAWNEQFFGPGTRLTVL.

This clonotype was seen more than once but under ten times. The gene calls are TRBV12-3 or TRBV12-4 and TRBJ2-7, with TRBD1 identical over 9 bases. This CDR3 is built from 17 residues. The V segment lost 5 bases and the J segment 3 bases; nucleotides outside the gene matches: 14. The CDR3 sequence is CASSPRTGAVPFYEQYF. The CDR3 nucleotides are TGTGCCAGCAGTCCTCGGACAGGGGCCGTTCCCTTCTACGAGCAGTACTTC.

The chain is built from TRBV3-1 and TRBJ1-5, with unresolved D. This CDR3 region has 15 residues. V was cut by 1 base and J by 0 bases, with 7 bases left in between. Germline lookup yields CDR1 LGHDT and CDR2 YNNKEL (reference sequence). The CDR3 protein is CASSQGPYSNQPQHF. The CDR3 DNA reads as TGTGCCAGCAGCCAAGGGCCGTATAGCAATCAGCCCCAGCATTTT.